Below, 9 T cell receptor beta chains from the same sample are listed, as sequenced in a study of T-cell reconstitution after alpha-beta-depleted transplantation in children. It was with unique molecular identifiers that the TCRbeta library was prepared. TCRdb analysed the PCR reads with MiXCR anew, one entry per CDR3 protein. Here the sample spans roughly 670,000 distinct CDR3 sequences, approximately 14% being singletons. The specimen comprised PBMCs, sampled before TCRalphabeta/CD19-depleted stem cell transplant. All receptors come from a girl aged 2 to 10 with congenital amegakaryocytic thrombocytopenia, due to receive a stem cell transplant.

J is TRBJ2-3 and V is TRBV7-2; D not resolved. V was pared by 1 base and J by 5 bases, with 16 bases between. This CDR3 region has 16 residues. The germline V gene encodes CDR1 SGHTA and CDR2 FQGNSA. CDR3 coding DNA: TGTGCCAGCAGCTTAGGGGGTCGAAGGGCAAGAGATACGCAGTATTTT. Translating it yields CASSLGGRRARDTQYF.

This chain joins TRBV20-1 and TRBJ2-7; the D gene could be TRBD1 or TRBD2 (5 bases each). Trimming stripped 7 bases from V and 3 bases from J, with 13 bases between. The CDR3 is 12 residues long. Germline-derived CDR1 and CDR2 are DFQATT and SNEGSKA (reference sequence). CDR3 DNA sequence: TGCAGTGGAGGGGCGAGTGTCTACGAGCAGTACTTC. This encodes CSGGASVYEQYF.

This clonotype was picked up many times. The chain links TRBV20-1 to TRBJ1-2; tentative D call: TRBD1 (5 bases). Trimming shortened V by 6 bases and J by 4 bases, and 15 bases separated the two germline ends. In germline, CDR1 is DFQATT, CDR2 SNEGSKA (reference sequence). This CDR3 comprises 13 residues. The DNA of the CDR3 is TGCAGTGCACATCCGGGACTGACCTATGGCTACACCTTC. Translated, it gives CSAHPGLTYGYTF.

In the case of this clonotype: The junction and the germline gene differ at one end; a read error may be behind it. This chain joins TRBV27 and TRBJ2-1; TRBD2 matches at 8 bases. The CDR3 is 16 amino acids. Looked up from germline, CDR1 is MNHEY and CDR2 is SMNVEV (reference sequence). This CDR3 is CASSLSKAGGRNEHFF. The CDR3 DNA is TGTGCCAGCAGTCTCTCTAAGGCGGGAGGACGGAATGAGCACTTCTTC.

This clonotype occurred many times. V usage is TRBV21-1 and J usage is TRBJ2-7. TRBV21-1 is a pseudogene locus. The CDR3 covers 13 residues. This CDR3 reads CASSRVDCYEQYF. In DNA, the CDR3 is TGTGCCAGCAGCCGCGTAGACTGCTACGAGCAGTACTTC.

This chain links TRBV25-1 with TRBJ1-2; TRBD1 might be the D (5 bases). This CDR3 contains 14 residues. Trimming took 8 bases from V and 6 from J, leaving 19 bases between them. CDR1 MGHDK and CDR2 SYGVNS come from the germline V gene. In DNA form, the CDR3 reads TGTGCCAGCTCGAGGACACCCGGGAAGGATGGCTACACCTTC. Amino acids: CASSRTPGKDGYTF.

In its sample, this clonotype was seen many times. The CDR3 nucleotides are TGTGCCAGCAGGGGTTCCTGGGCGAACACTGAAGCTTTCTTT. Residues: CASRGSWANTEAFF. The chain has TRBV12-3 or TRBV12-4 and TRBJ1-1; D unclear. The CDR3 covers 14 residues. The V gene lost 6 bases and the J gene lost 1 base, with 12 bases spanning the gap.

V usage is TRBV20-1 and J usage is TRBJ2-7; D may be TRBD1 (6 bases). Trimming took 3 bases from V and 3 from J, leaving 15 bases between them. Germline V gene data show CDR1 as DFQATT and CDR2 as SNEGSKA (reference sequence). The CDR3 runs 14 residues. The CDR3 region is CSASTGDTIYEQYF. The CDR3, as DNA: TGCAGTGCTAGTACTGGGGACACCATCTACGAGCAGTACTTC.

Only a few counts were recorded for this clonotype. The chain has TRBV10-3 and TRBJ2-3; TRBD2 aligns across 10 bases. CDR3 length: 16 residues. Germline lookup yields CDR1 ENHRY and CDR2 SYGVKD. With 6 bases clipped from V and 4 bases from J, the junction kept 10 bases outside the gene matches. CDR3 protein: CAIRKTSGAGPDTQYF. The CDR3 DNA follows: TGTGCCATCAGGAAAACTAGCGGGGCCGGACCAGATACGCAGTATTTT.